Sequencing of this T cell receptor beta chain was carried out in a study of blood T cells in healthy people across ages. Then a second PCR, running about 7 to 11 cycles, was carried out with a sample-barcoded 5' primer and a J-beta primer mix. One entry per CDR3 protein results from TCRdb running MiXCR on the 5' RACE reads. The sample lists about 580,000 distinct CDR3 sequences, around half occurring once. A minimum of 7 million PBMCs was isolated per sample. There were at least 5.5 micrograms of total RNA extracted from every sample. There are a few counts of this clonotype. Its antigen is as yet unknown. V lost 0 bases, J lost 7 bases, and 14 bases lay in between. From germline, CDR1 is LGHDT and CDR2 YNNKEL (reference sequence). The CDR3 loop spans 15 amino acids. Overall study results and limits: There were more naive CD4+ cells and higher diversity in long-lived donors than in aged donors.

This chain links TRBV3-1 with TRBJ2-3; D ambiguous. Sequencing was done on a sample of blood. This receptor was identified in an elderly man in good health. CDR3 sequence: CASSQDSTAAHTQYF. The CDR3 bases are TGTGCCAGCAGCCAAGATAGCACAGCCGCCCATACGCAGTATTTT.